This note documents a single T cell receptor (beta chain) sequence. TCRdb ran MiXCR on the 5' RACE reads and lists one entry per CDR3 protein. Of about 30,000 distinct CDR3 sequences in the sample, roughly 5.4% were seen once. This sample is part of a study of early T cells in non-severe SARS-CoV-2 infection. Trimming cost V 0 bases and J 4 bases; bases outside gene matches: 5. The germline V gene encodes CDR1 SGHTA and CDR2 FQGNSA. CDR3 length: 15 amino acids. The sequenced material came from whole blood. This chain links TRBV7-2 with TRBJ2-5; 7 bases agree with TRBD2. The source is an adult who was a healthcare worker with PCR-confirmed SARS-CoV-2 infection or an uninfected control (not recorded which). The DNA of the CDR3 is TGTGCCAGCAGCTTAGCTTTCCCGGGAGGAGAGACCCAGTACTTC. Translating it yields CASSLAFPGGETQYF. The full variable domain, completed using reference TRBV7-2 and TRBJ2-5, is GAGVSQSPSNKVTEKGKDVELRCDPISGHTALYWYRQSLGQGLEFLIYFQGNSAPDKSGLPSDRFSAERTGGSVSTLTIQRTQQEDSAVYLCASSLAFPGGETQYFGPGTRLLVL.